One sample yielded the 23 T cell receptor beta chains listed below, sequenced in a study of identical twins. One entry per CDR3 protein results from TCRdb running MiXCR on the 5' RACE reads. The sample has some 500,000 distinct CDR3 sequences; 22% are singletons. These same data were also listed under a study on T cells expressing NK-cell markers.

Sequencing was carried out using CD4+ T cells sorted from blood. The receptors originated from a woman aged 18-35 years in good health.

V gene TRBV29-1 combines with J gene TRBJ1-4, with a possible D match to TRBD1 (5 bases). The CDR3 is 15 residues long. CDR1 SQVTM and CDR2 ANQGSEA come from the germline V gene. V shed 6 bases and J shed 1 base, with 15 bases lying between them. The CDR3 is CSVTQGLGTNEKLFF. The CDR3 coding sequence is TGCAGCGTGACCCAGGGTCTGGGAACTAATGAAAAACTGTTTTTT.

The rearrangement joins TRBV20-1 to TRBJ2-3; a weak D match, TRBD1 (5 bases). The CDR3 extends over 13 amino acids. The V gene's germline CDR1 is DFQATT and CDR2 SNEGSKA (reference sequence). Trimming removed 5 bases from V and 3 bases from J, with 12 bases in between. DNA of the CDR3: TGCAGTGCTTTTCCGCAGGGAACAGATACGCAGTATTTT. Amino acid sequence: CSAFPQGTDTQYF.

J is TRBJ2-5 and V is TRBV20-1; D is uncertain. Between the trimmed V and J ends, which lost 2 bases and 8 bases, there was a span of 15 bases. This CDR3 contains 13 residues. CDR1 and CDR2 from the germline V gene are DFQATT and SNEGSKA (reference sequence). The DNA of the CDR3 is TGCAGTGCTAGATTCGGGCAGGTTGGAACCCAGTACTTC. Its protein product is CSARFGQVGTQYF.

There are a few counts of this clonotype. The CDR3: CASSPQGQKNTEAFF. The DNA for the CDR3 is TGTGCCAGCTCACCCCAAGGACAGAAGAACACTGAAGCTTTCTTT. The chain recombines TRBV18 with TRBJ1-1; D might be TRBD1 (6 bases). Per the germline V gene, CDR1 is KGHSH and CDR2 is LQKENI. The CDR3 is 15 residues long. Trimming cost V 3 bases and J 1 base, with 12 bases left between them.

This chain uses TRBV5-5 with TRBJ2-2; 7 bases agree with TRBD1. The CDR3 covers 15 residues. Unmatched junction bases numbered 3, after V lost 4 bases and J lost 0 bases. Germline CDR1 reads SGHKS; CDR2 reads YYEKEE (reference sequence). The CDR3 DNA is TGTGCCAGCAGCATCGGGACAGCGAACACCGGGGAGCTGTTTTTT. This gives the protein CASSIGTANTGELFF.

This clonotype has just one count. The chain employs TRBV20-1 and TRBJ2-3; D perhaps matches TRBD2 (6 bases). The ends were cut back, 3 bases at V and 0 bases at J, with 10 bases in the middle. The CDR3 extends over 14 amino acids. Germline V gene sequence: CDR1 DFQATT, CDR2 SNEGSKA (reference sequence). The CDR3 here is CSARAGLSTDTQYF. The CDR3 coding sequence is TGCAGTGCTAGGGCGGGATTGAGCACAGATACGCAGTATTTT.

This clonotype appeared a few times. V usage is TRBV10-3 and J usage is TRBJ2-1; 7 nucleotides match TRBD2. The germline V gene encodes CDR1 ENHRY and CDR2 SYGVKD. CDR3 size: 17 residues. The V segment lost 7 bases and the J segment 1 base; nucleotides outside the gene matches: 13. The CDR3 sequence is CAITPSPGLRSYNEQFF. In nucleotides, the CDR3 is TGTGCCATCACTCCCAGCCCGGGACTACGTTCCTACAATGAGCAGTTCTTC.

The table lists this clonotype with a few counts. The rearrangement uses TRBV6-1 and TRBJ1-4; tentatively, D is TRBD1 (5 bases). The ends were cut back, 6 bases at V and 0 bases at J, with 20 bases in the middle. Germline CDR1 is MNHNS and CDR2 is SASEGT. The CDR3 is made up of 18 amino acids. CDR3 protein: CASSRWRQLQSTNEKLFF. The CDR3 nucleotides are TGTGCCAGCAGCCGATGGCGACAGCTTCAGTCAACTAATGAAAAACTGTTTTTT.

V is TRBV7-8 and J is TRBJ2-5; D gene uncertain. This CDR3 region has 14 residues. The V and J ends lost 5 bases and 5 bases respectively, with 15 bases between them. CDR1 is SGHVS and CDR2 is FQNEAQ in the germline V gene. Here the CDR3 DNA reads TGTGCCAGCAGCCCAGTTTGGGTCGCGGAGACCCAGTACTTC. This encodes CASSPVWVAETQYF. Full variable domain (rest looked up from reference TRBV7-8 and TRBJ2-5): GAGVSQSPRYKVAKRGQDVALRCDPISGHVSLFWYQQALGQGPEFLTYFQNEAQLDKSGLPSDRFFAERPEGSVSTLKIQRTQQEDSAVYLCASSPVWVAETQYFGPGTRLLVL.

The chain carries TRBV12-3 or TRBV12-4 and TRBJ2-1, with a possible D match to TRBD1 (6 bases). V was clipped by 6 bases and J by 4 bases, with 22 bases between them. CDR3 size: 17 residues. CDR3 protein: CASSKQQGLRPYNEQFF. CDR3 DNA: TGTGCCAGCAGCAAACAACAGGGTCTCCGCCCATACAATGAGCAGTTCTTC.

This rearrangement joins TRBV20-1 to TRBJ2-7; 11 bases align to TRBD1. Germline CDR1 is DFQATT and CDR2 is SNEGSKA (reference sequence). The CDR3 is made up of 14 amino acids. The junction had 2 bases not matched to a gene; V was cut back by 2 bases and J by 2 bases. The CDR3 nucleotides are TGCAGTGCTAGACTGGGACAGGGGGCCTACGAGCAGTACTTC. The encoded protein is CSARLGQGAYEQYF.

This clonotype has ten or more counts. The chain links TRBV14 to TRBJ2-3; D gene uncertain. Trimming removed 2 bases at V and 4 bases at J, with 7 bases between. This CDR3 is 13 amino acids long. CDR1 and CDR2 from the germline V gene are SGHDN and FVKESK. CDR3 protein: CASSQWTADTQYF. CDR3 in DNA: TGTGCCAGCAGCCAATGGACCGCAGATACGCAGTATTTT.

V and J are TRBV11-2 and TRBJ2-4; D not certain. CDR1 is SGHAT and CDR2 is FQNNGV in the germline V gene. The CDR3 consists of 15 residues. V was trimmed by 3 bases and J by 6 bases, leaving 15 bases between them. CDR3: CASSFGLGRLNIQYF. CDR3 nucleotide sequence: TGTGCCAGCAGCTTCGGATTGGGTCGGTTAAACATTCAGTACTTC. The full variable domain, in which reference TRBV11-2 and TRBJ2-4 provide the parts outside the CDR3, is EAGVAQSPRYKIIEKRQSVAFWCNPISGHATLYWYQQILGQGPKLLIQFQNNGVVDDSQLPKDRFSAERLKGVDSTLKIQPAKLEDSAVYLCASSFGLGRLNIQYFGAGTRLSVL.

This clonotype was counted a few times. This chain uses TRBV20-1 with TRBJ2-7; 7 nucleotides match TRBD2. Germline assignment: CDR1 DFQATT and CDR2 SNEGSKA (reference sequence). The V gene end was trimmed by 2 bases and the J gene end by 2 bases; junction bases not matched to a gene: 6. The CDR3 covers 14 residues. The CDR3 region is CSARIAGLTYEQYF. DNA for the CDR3: TGCAGTGCTAGAATAGCGGGCTTGACCTACGAGCAGTACTTC.

This clonotype was counted a single time. This chain links TRBV11-2 with TRBJ2-7; the match to TRBD2 covers 8 bases. Unmatched junction bases numbered 11, after V lost 0 bases and J lost 10 bases. This CDR3 is 15 amino acids long. Germline V gene data show CDR1 as SGHAT and CDR2 as FQNNGV. The CDR3, as DNA: TGTGCCAGCAGCTTAGATGAGGCGGGGGGCCTACTTCAGTACTTC. Translating gives CASSLDEAGGLLQYF.

This clonotype occurred a few times. J is TRBJ1-1 and V is TRBV5-1, with D unclear. Germline CDR1 reads SGHRS; CDR2 reads YFSETQ. The CDR3 runs to 14 residues. V was clipped by 0 bases and J by 1 base, with 7 bases between them. CDR3 DNA sequence: TGCGCCAGCAGCTTGGACTGGGGGAACACTGAAGCTTTCTTT. Residues: CASSLDWGNTEAFF.

The chain recombines TRBV3-1 with TRBJ2-1; D perhaps matches TRBD1 (6 bases). The CDR3 length is 16 residues. In germline, CDR1 is LGHDT, CDR2 YNNKEL (reference sequence). Trimming stripped 5 bases from V and 0 bases from J, with 14 bases between. CDR3 sequence reads: CASSITGISSYNEQFF. DNA of the CDR3: TGTGCCAGCAGCATAACAGGGATAAGCTCCTACAATGAGCAGTTCTTC.

This clonotype was detected a few times. This sequence joins TRBV7-6 and TRBJ2-5, with 9 bases lining up with TRBD2. V lost 0 bases to trimming and J lost 2 bases; unmatched junction nucleotides: 4. The germline CDR1 and CDR2 sequences are SGHVS and FNYEAQ. CDR3 length: 16 residues. CDR3 DNA sequence: TGTGCCAGCAGCTTAGCGGTAGCGGGAGTACAAGAGACCCAGTACTTC. The encoded protein is CASSLAVAGVQETQYF.

In this sample, this clonotype turned up a few times. The chain links TRBV12-5 to TRBJ1-1; D remains unclear. CDR3 length: 11 amino acids. In germline, CDR1 is LGHNT, CDR2 FRNRAP. V lost 6 bases to trimming and J lost 7 bases, with 9 bases between them. In nucleotides, the CDR3 is TGTGCTAGTGGATTTGGGAGTGAAGCTTTCTTT. Residues: CASGFGSEAFF.

CDR3 sequence (DNA): TGTGCCAGCAGCCCAGGGGGCTCCACCTACGAGCAGTACTTC. Its translation is CASSPGGSTYEQYF. The V gene is TRBV12-3 or TRBV12-4, the J gene TRBJ2-7, with 8 bases identical to TRBD1. This CDR3 has 14 residues. After removal of 6 bases from V and 2 bases from J, the junction contained 6 bases not matched to a gene.

The V call is TRBV12-3 or TRBV12-4, the J call TRBJ1-1, with D uncertain. The V end was cut by 5 bases, the J end by 1 base, with 17 bases between. The CDR3 contains 16 residues. This CDR3 is CASSPVKIPENTEAFF. CDR3 nucleotides: TGTGCCAGCAGTCCGGTGAAGATCCCGGAGAACACTGAAGCTTTCTTT.

The chain combines TRBV7-9 with TRBJ2-7, with TRBD1 as a possible D gene (6 bases). This CDR3 spans 16 amino acids. The V gene's germline CDR1 is SEHNR and CDR2 FQNEAQ (reference sequence). V dropped 2 bases and J dropped 3 bases, with 17 bases sitting between them. Written as DNA, the CDR3 is TGTGCCAGCAGCTTAAAACAGGGCCTCAGTTTCTACGAGCAGTACTTC. Encoded protein: CASSLKQGLSFYEQYF.

The V and J genes are TRBV3-1 and TRBJ2-7; D call uncertain. The CDR3 contains 15 residues. Trimming left V 2 bases short and J 6 bases short, with 17 bases between. CDR1 LGHDT and CDR2 YNNKEL come from the germline V gene (reference sequence). In DNA form, the CDR3 reads TGTGCCAGCAGCCAAACGCCAGACCTCATGGCCGAGCAGTACTTC. As protein: CASSQTPDLMAEQYF.